A selection of T cell receptor beta chains follows, all from one sample in a study of beta chain features in type 1 diabetes. Clones were read by immunoSEQ multiplex PCR, and TCRdb kept only the in-frame ones, dropping some. In the table there are more than 550,000 clones, 11% to 15% of which are singletons. Sequenced material: naive CD4+ T cells from blood. These receptors were taken from a man aged 18-30 years with type 1 diabetes. The CDR3 runs from the conserved cysteine through the conserved F or W. The D gene is left open where the match is weak. The size of a clone is reported for some rows only, either as once, few or many, or as a class for expanded clones.

.	TRBJ2-5	TRBV9	.	TGTGCCAGCAGCCCGGGACTTCACCAAGAGACCCAGTACTTC	CASSPGLHQETQYF
.	TRBJ2-7	TRBV28	.	TGTGCCAGCAGTTTATCCGGGACCGAGAAGTACTTC	CASSLSGTEKYF
TRBD2	TRBJ2-4	TRBV7-2	.	TGTGCCAGCAGCGCGGGACTAGCGGGGGAGGTCATTCAGTACTTC	CASSAGLAGEVIQYF
TRBD2	TRBJ2-3	TRBV7-8	few	TGTGCCAGCAGCTACCTAGCGGGGGTTATAGATACGCAGTATTTT	CASSYLAGVIDTQYF
.	TRBJ2-4	TRBV4-1	few	TGCGCCAGCAGCCAATCTCCTGTCATGGGAAACATTCAGTACTTC	CASSQSPVMGNIQYF
TRBD1	TRBJ2-7	TRBV28	few	TGTGCCAGCAGTGTTCCGGGACAGGGTTTCTCCGAGCAGTACTTC	CASSVPGQGFSEQYF
.	TRBJ2-7	TRBV7-9	.	TGTGCCAGCAGCGGCGACGGCGGAGTTAGTTCCTACGAGCAGTACTTC	CASSGDGGVSSYEQYF
TRBD2	TRBJ2-1	TRBV29-1	few	TGCAGCGTTGCGGGACTAGGGTTTCTAGCGGGGGGGCAATTGGGCAATGAGCAGTTCTTC	CSVAGLGFLAGGQLGNEQFF
.	TRBJ2-1	TRBV10-3	.	TGTGCCATCAGGGCGGGGTCTAATGAGCAGTTCTTC	CAIRAGSNEQFF
.	TRBJ1-1	TRBV30	.	TGTGCCTGGAGGGGGGGTGATTGGACTGAAGCTTTCTTT	CAWRGGDWTEAFF
.	TRBJ1-4	TRBV29-1	few	TGCAGCTCCGGCGGAGGGCCTAATGAAAAACTGTTTTTT	CSSGGGPNEKLFF
.	TRBJ2-5	TRBV6-5	few	TGTGCCAGCAGTTACTCTCTGGCGGGATCAGAGACCCAGTACTTC	CASSYSLAGSETQYF
TRBD1	TRBJ2-5	TRBV19	few	TGTGCCAGTAGTCCTGGGACAGGGGAAGAGACCCAGTACTTC	CASSPGTGEETQYF
.	TRBJ1-6	TRBV7-9	once	TGTGCCGGTCAAACGGTTGAGGGTTCACCCCTCCACTTT	CAGQTVEGSPLHF
TRBD1	TRBJ2-3	TRBV7-3	.	TGTGCCAGCAGCTTAAGTTCGCAGGGGGCGACCCCCACAGATACGCAGTATTTT	CASSLSSQGATPTDTQYF
.	TRBJ2-3	TRBV2	few	TGTGCCAGCGGCGAAGTCCCTCCGACGCAGTATTTT	CASGEVPPTQYF
TRBD2	TRBJ2-7	TRBV7-9	.	TGTGCCAGCACTAAGGCGGGAGTCGGCGAGCAGTACTTC	CASTKAGVGEQYF
TRBD2	TRBJ2-1	TRBV7-2	.	TGTGCCAGCAGCCCCGGGGGGGGCCCCTACAATGAGCAGTTCTTC	CASSPGGGPYNEQFF
TRBD2	TRBJ2-7	TRBV9	few	TGTGCCAGCAGCGAAGGACTAGCGGGAACCTACGAGCAGTACTTC	CASSEGLAGTYEQYF
TRBD1	TRBJ1-2	TRBV18	few	TGTGCCAGCTCACCTAGACAGGGGGCTGACTATGGCTACACCTTC	CASSPRQGADYGYTF
TRBD2	TRBJ2-7	TRBV11-2	few	TGTGCCAGCACCCAAGGGAGGACTAGCTGGAACGAGCAGTACTTC	CASTQGRTSWNEQYF
TRBD1	TRBJ2-5	TRBV5-1	few	TGCGCCAGCAGCTCCGACAGGGGGCTTGGAGAGACCCAGTACTTC	CASSSDRGLGETQYF
.	TRBJ2-2	TRBV15	.	TGTGCCACCAGCAGAGTCGGGGGCCACACCGGGGAGCTGTTTTTT	CATSRVGGHTGELFF
.	TRBJ1-1	TRBV9	.	TGTGCCAGCAGCCCAGACGGCAGGGGCACTGAAGCTTTCTTT	CASSPDGRGTEAFF
TRBD1	TRBJ2-7	TRBV5-1	few	TGCGCCAGCAGCGTACAGGGGTCAGGCTACGAGCAGTACTTC	CASSVQGSGYEQYF
TRBD2	TRBJ2-3	TRBV5-1	few	TGCGCCAGCAGCTCCTCCGGGTATAGCGGGAGCACAGATACGCAGTATTTT	CASSSSGYSGSTDTQYF
.	TRBJ1-1	TRBV7-9	.	TGTGCCAGCGTACTTGAGAACACTGAAGCTTTCTTT	CASVLENTEAFF
TRBD1	TRBJ2-1	TRBV6-5	.	TGTGCCAGCAAAGGGACAGGGTGGCATGAGCAGTTCTTC	CASKGTGWHEQFF
.	TRBJ1-5	TRBV27	.	TGTGCCAGCAGTGCGGGGTCCAATCAGCCCCAGCATTTT	CASSAGSNQPQHF
.	TRBJ2-1	TRBV11-2	few	TGTGCCAGCTCCTACGGGGGCGGGGCTGAGCAGTTCTTC	CASSYGGGAEQFF
.	TRBJ2-7	TRBV10-3	.	TGTGCCATCAGTGAGTCGTACACTAGCGCAACAGGGAACTACGAGCAGTACTTC	CAISESYTSATGNYEQYF
TRBD1	TRBJ2-3	TRBV4-1	few	TGCGCCAGCAGCCCCGGGACAGGGAGTACAGATACGCAGTATTTT	CASSPGTGSTDTQYF
.	TRBJ1-2	TRBV29-1	few	TGCAGCGTTGGTTCCACCTATGGCTACACCTTC	CSVGSTYGYTF